Sequencing of this T cell receptor beta chain was carried out in a study of identifying expanded T cells in peripheral blood. Overall study findings and caveats: Differentially abundant clones: roughly 1.2 between replicates, about 16 at approximately two weeks, 18 to 20 at four. Across healthy donors, higher total template counts meant significantly greater roughly two-week count variance.

Germline V gene lookup returns CDR1 SGHDT and CDR2 YYEEEE. There are 14 residues in the CDR3. V dropped 0 bases and J dropped 5 bases, with 11 bases sitting between them. The method was immunoSEQ multiplex PCR; TCRdb's version includes in-frame clones alone and lacks a portion of them. The sample carries roughly 100,000 clones, around 89% recorded once. Remarks on this clone: Antigen: not known.

No infections or other immune events were documented during collection. The TCR was taken from a person aged 18 to 70 in good health. The rearrangement uses TRBV5-6 and TRBJ2-5; D perhaps matches TRBD2 (6 bases). The sample consisted of blood. The CDR3 is CASSLEEGMETQYF. CDR3 bases: TGTGCCAGCAGCTTGGAGGAGGGGATGGAGACCCAGTACTTC.